The 15 T cell receptor beta chains below were found in one sample sequenced in a study of blood T cell repertoires in COVID-19. Data came from immunoSEQ multiplex PCR; TCRdb stores just in-frame clones and leaves some out. This table has some 170,000 clones, more than 75% appearing once. Material: peripheral blood. The receptor source for this set is a woman aged 70-85 years with acute or convalescent COVID-19.

This clone was found a few times. The chain joins TRBV2 to TRBJ1-2; a weak D match, TRBD1 (5 bases). The CDR3 sequence is 13 residues long. CDR1 and CDR2 from the germline V gene are SNHLY and FYNNEI. The V and J ends lost 4 bases and 3 bases respectively, with 9 bases between them. CDR3 DNA sequence: TGTGCCAGCAGTGTGGGGCAGGACTATGGCTACACCTTC. Residues: CASSVGQDYGYTF.

This clone was recorded a few times. This chain uses TRBV6-2 or TRBV6-3 with TRBJ1-2, with D perhaps matching TRBD1 (5 bases). Germline CDR1 MNHEY, CDR2 SVGEGT. V shed 5 bases and J shed 5 bases, with 9 bases lying between them. The CDR3 totals 12 residues. The CDR3 bases are TGTGCCAGCAGTGAGACAGTGTATGGCTACACCTTC. It codes for CASSETVYGYTF.

This clone showed up just once. This chain joins TRBV7-9 and TRBJ2-2, with 11 positions matching TRBD2. The V gene's germline CDR1 is SEHNR and CDR2 FQNEAQ (reference sequence). Unmatched junction bases numbered 5, after V lost 4 bases and J lost 4 bases. This CDR3 comprises 16 residues. The CDR3 here is CASSSGTSGPTGELFF. Here the CDR3 DNA reads TGTGCCAGCAGCTCGGGGACTAGCGGCCCCACCGGGGAGCTGTTTTTT.

Written as DNA, the CDR3 is TGTGCCACCAGCAGACCCGCGAGCTCCTACAATGAGCAGTTCTTC. It translates to CATSRPASSYNEQFF. V usage is TRBV15 and J usage is TRBJ2-1; no clear D gene. The length of the CDR3 is 15 residues. Trimming removed 2 bases at V and 0 bases at J, with 8 bases between. CDR1 and CDR2 (germline): LNHNV, YYDKDF (reference sequence).

DNA of the CDR3: TGTGCCAGCAGTCGACTAGCGGGGGGCACCGGGGAGCTGTTTTTT. It translates to CASSRLAGGTGELFF. This sequence joins TRBV6-4 and TRBJ2-2; TRBD2 agrees at 13 bases. From germline, CDR1 is MRHNA and CDR2 SNTAGT. The CDR3 covers 15 residues. Losses at the gene ends were 5 bases for V and 4 bases for J; bases not matched to a gene: 1.

This CDR3 is CAISTDDRGGWSTEAFF. CDR3 DNA: TGTGCCATCAGTACCGATGACAGGGGCGGGTGGAGCACTGAAGCTTTCTTT. The chain employs TRBV10-3 and TRBJ1-1; TRBD1 agrees at 8 bases. The CDR3 spans 17 residues. CDR1 is ENHRY and CDR2 is SYGVKD in the germline V gene. The V segment lost 5 bases and the J segment 4 bases; nucleotides outside the gene matches: 15.

The genes are TRBV6-5 and TRBJ1-5, with 9 bases that match TRBD1. V was clipped by 6 bases and J by 1 base; unmatched bases: 1. In germline, CDR1 is MNHEY, CDR2 SVGAGI. This CDR3 contains 14 residues. The CDR3 sequence is CASSGQGSNQPQHF. CDR3 DNA: TGTGCCAGCAGCGGACAGGGGAGCAATCAGCCCCAGCATTTT.

The rearrangement joins TRBV18 to TRBJ1-6; the match to TRBD1 covers 9 bases. Germline V gene data show CDR1 as KGHSH and CDR2 as LQKENI. V shed 3 bases and J 7 bases; nucleotides not matched to a gene: 4. The CDR3 has 15 residues. CDR3 loop: CASSPKQGANSPLHF. The CDR3 bases are TGTGCCAGCTCACCCAAACAGGGGGCGAATTCACCCCTCCACTTT.

V and J are TRBV11-2 and TRBJ2-1, with D perhaps TRBD2 (6 bases). This CDR3 has 16 amino acids. Germline CDR1 is SGHAT and CDR2 is FQNNGV. The V gene lost 5 bases and the J gene lost 4 bases, with 18 bases spanning the gap. This chain's CDR3 is CASSPQGLINYNEQFF. The DNA for the CDR3 is TGTGCCAGCAGCCCCCAGGGACTTATCAATTACAATGAGCAGTTCTTC.

The V call is TRBV19, the J call TRBJ2-3; D perhaps matches TRBD2 (6 bases). V gave up 7 bases and J gave up 2 bases, with 19 bases separating them. The CDR3 has 16 residues. Germline assignment: CDR1 LNHDA and CDR2 SQIVND (reference sequence). CDR3 coding DNA: TGTGCCAGTATGGGGCGGGATGGGGCCTACACAGATACGCAGTATTTT. Encoded protein: CASMGRDGAYTDTQYF.

This clone was observed a handful of times. This chain links TRBV7-2 with TRBJ1-6, with a tentative D call TRBD1 (5 bases). Germline CDR1 is SGHTA and CDR2 is FQGNSA. Trimming took 3 bases from V and 0 from J, leaving 15 bases between them. This CDR3 contains 18 residues. Here the CDR3 reads CASSLYGAASSYNSPLHF. CDR3 DNA sequence: TGTGCCAGCAGCTTGTATGGGGCCGCCAGCTCCTATAATTCACCCCTCCACTTT.

This clone was counted a single time. The rearrangement uses TRBV9 and TRBJ1-2, with 9 bases aligning to TRBD1. This CDR3 has 15 residues. Germline CDR1 reads SGDLS; CDR2 reads YYNGEE. V shed 0 bases, J shed 3 bases, and the junction held 3 bases outside the gene matches. CDR3: CASSVEGQGYYGYTF. CDR3 in DNA: TGTGCCAGCAGCGTAGAGGGACAGGGTTACTATGGCTACACCTTC.

This chain uses TRBV30 with TRBJ1-3; D not resolved. This CDR3 contains 16 residues. Germline values: CDR1 GTSNPN, CDR2 SVGIG (reference sequence). Trimming took off 5 bases at V and 0 bases at J, with 17 bases between the two ends. Here the CDR3 DNA reads TGTGCCTGGGGTCGGGAGTTGGGTAGCTCTGGAAACACCATATATTTT. It is translated as CAWGRELGSSGNTIYF.

This clone was detected only once. V gene TRBV28 combines with J gene TRBJ1-6; D is possibly TRBD1 (5 bases). Germline CDR1 reads MDHEN; CDR2 reads SYDVKM. V was pared by 4 bases and J by 9 bases, with 16 bases between. The CDR3 runs 15 residues. Here the CDR3 reads CASSSGLRAGSPLHF. The CDR3 nucleotides read TGTGCCAGCAGTTCGGGACTGCGGGCTGGTTCACCCCTCCACTTT.

The genes are TRBV5-5 and TRBJ1-1, with 7 bases lining up with TRBD1. The germline V gene has CDR1 SGHKS and CDR2 YYEKEE (reference sequence). The trim removed 4 bases at V and 1 base at J, leaving 4 bases unmatched. This CDR3 spans 14 amino acids. In DNA form, the CDR3 reads TGTGCCAGCAGCCTCGGGACAGCGAACACTGAAGCTTTCTTT. Translation: CASSLGTANTEAFF.